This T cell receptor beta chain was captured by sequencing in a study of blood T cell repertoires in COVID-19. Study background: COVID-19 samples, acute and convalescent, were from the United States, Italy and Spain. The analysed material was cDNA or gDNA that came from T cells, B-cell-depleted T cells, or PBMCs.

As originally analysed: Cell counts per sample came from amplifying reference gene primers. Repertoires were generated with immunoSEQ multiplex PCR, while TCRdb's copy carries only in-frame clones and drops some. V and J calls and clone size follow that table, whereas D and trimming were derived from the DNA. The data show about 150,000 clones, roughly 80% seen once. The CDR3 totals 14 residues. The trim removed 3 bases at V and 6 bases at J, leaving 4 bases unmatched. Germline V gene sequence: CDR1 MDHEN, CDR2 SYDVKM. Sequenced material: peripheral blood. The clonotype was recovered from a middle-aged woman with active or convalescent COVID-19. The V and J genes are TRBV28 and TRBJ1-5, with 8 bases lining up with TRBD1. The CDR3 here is CASSFRQGPQPQHF. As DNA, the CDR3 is TGTGCCAGCAGTTTCCGACAGGGGCCTCAGCCCCAGCATTTT.